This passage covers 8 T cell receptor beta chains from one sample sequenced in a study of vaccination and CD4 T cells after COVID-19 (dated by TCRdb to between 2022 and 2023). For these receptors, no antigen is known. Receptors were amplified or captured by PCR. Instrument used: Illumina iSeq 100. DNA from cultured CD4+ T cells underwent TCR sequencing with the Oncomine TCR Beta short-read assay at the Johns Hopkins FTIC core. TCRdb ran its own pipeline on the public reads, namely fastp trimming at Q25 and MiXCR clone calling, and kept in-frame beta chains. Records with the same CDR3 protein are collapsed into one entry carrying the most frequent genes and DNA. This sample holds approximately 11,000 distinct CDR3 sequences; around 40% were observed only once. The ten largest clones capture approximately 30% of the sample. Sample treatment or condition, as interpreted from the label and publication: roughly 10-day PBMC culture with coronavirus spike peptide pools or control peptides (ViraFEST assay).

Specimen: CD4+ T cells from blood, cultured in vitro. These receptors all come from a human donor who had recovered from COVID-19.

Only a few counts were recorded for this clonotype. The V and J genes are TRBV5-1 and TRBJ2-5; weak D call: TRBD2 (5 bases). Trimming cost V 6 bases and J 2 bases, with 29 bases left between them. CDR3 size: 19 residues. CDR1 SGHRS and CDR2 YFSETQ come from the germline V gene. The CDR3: CASTSRPLGVRAGQETQYF. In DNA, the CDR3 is TGCGCCAGCACATCAAGACCCCTCGGGGTCCGGGCTGGGCAAGAGACCCAGTACTTC. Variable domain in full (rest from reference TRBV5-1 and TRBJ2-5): KAGVTQTPRYLIKTRGQQVTLSCSPISGHRSVSWYQQTPGQGLQFLFEYFSETQRNKGNFPGRFSGRQFSNSRSEMNVSTLELGDSALYLCASTSRPLGVRAGQETQYFGPGTRLLVL.

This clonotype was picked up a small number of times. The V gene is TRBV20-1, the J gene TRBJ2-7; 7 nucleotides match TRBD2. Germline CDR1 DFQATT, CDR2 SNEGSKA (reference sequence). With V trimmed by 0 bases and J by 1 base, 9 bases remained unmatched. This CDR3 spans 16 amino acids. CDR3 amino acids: CSARDPRGLVSYEQYF. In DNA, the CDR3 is TGCAGTGCTAGAGATCCCCGCGGACTAGTGTCCTACGAGCAGTACTTC.

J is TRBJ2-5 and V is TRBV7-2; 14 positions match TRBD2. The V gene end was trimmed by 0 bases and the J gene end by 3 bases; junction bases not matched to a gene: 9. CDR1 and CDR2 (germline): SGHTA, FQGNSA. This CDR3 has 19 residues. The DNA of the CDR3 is TGTGCCAGCAGCTTAGCTCTATCGACTAGCGGGGGGGCCGAAGAGACCCAGTACTTC. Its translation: CASSLALSTSGGAEETQYF.

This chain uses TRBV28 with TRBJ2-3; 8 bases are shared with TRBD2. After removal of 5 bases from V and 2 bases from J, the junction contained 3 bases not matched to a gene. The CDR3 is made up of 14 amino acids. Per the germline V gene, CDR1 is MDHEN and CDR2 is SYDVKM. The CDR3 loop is CASSPGLATDTQYF. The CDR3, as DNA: TGTGCCAGCAGTCCAGGACTAGCCACAGATACGCAGTATTTT.

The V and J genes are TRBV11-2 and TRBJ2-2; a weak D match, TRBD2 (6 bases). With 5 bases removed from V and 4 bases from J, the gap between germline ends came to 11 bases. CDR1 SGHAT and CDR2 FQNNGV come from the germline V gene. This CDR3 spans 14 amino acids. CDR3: CASSPGLFTGELFF. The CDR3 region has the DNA TGTGCCAGCAGCCCGGGACTCTTCACCGGGGAGCTGTTTTTT.

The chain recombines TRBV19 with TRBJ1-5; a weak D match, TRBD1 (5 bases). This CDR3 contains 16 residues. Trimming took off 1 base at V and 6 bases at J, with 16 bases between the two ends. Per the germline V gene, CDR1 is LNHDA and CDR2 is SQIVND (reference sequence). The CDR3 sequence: CASSIGARQMSQPQHF. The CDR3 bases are TGTGCCAGTAGTATAGGCGCCCGACAGATGAGTCAGCCCCAGCATTTT.

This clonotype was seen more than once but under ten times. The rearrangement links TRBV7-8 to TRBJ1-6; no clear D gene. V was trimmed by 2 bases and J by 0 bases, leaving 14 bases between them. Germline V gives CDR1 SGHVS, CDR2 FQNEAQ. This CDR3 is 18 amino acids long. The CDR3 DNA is TGTGCCAGCAGCTTACAGTCCCGCTTAAGCTCCTATAATTCACCCCTCCACTTT. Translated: CASSLQSRLSSYNSPLHF. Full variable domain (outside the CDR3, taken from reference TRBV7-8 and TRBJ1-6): GAGVSQSPRYKVAKRGQDVALRCDPISGHVSLFWYQQALGQGPEFLTYFQNEAQLDKSGLPSDRFFAERPEGSVSTLKIQRTQQEDSAVYLCASSLQSRLSSYNSPLHFGNGTRLTVT.

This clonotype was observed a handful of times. The CDR3 DNA reads as TGTGCCAGCAGTCGTGAGACAGGCTACGAGCAGTACTTC. Residues: CASSRETGYEQYF. This sequence joins TRBV6-2 or TRBV6-3 and TRBJ2-7; D is perhaps TRBD1 (6 bases). CDR1 is MNHEY, CDR2 SVGEGT, per germline. V was clipped by 5 bases and J by 3 bases, with 11 bases between them. This CDR3 spans 13 amino acids.